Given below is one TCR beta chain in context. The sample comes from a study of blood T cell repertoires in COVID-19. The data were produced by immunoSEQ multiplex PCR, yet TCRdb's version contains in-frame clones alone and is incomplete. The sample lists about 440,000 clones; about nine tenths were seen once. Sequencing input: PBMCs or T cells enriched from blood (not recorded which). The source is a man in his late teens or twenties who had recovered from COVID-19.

The CDR3 DNA is TGCAGTGCTAGTGGGGGGGGTTTCGGCACTGAAGCTTTCTTT. It is translated as CSASGGGFGTEAFF. The rearrangement joins TRBV20-1 to TRBJ1-1; D might be TRBD1 (5 bases). V lost 3 bases and J 4 bases, leaving 15 bases between the germline ends. The CDR3 extends over 14 amino acids. Germline V gene lookup returns CDR1 DFQATT and CDR2 SNEGSKA (reference sequence).